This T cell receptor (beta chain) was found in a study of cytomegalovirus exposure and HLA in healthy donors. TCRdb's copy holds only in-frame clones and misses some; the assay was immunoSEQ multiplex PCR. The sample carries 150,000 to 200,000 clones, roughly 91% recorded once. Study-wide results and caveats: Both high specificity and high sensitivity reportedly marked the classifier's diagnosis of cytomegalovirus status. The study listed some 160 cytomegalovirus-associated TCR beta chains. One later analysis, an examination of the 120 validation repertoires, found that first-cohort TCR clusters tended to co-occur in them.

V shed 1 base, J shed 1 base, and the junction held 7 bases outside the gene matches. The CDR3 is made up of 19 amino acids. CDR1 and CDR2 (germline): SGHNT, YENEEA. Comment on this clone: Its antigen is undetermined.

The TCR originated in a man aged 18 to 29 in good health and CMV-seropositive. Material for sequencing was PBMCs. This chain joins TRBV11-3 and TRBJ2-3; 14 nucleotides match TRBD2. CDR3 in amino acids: CASSLGGTSGSIGTDTQYF. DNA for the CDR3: TGTGCCAGCAGCTTAGGAGGGACTAGCGGGAGTATTGGCACAGATACGCAGTATTTT.